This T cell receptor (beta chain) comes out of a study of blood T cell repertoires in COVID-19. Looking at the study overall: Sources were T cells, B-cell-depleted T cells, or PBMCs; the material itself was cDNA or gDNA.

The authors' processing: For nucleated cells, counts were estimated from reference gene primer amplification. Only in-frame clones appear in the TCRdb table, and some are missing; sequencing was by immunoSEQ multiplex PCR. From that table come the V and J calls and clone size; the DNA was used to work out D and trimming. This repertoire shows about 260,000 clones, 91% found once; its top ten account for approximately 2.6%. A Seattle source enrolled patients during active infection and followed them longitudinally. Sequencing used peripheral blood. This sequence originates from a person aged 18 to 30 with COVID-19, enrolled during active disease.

The CDR3 region has the DNA TGTGCCAGCAGCTTAGACTGGGGAGGGGAACAAGAGACCCAGTACTTC. Amino acid sequence: CASSLDWGGEQETQYF. The chain couples TRBV7-9 to TRBJ2-5, with 7 positions matching TRBD2. This CDR3 has 16 residues. The J segment lost 2 bases and the V segment lost 1 base, leaving 7 bases of the junction unmatched. The germline V gene encodes CDR1 SEHNR and CDR2 FQNEAQ (reference sequence). Full variable domain (rest looked up from reference TRBV7-9 and TRBJ2-5): DTGVSQNPRHKITKRGQNVTFRCDPISEHNRLYWYRQTLGQGPEFLTYFQNEAQLEKSRLLSDRFSAERPKGSFSTLEIQRTEQGDSAMYLCASSLDWGGEQETQYFGPGTRLLVL.